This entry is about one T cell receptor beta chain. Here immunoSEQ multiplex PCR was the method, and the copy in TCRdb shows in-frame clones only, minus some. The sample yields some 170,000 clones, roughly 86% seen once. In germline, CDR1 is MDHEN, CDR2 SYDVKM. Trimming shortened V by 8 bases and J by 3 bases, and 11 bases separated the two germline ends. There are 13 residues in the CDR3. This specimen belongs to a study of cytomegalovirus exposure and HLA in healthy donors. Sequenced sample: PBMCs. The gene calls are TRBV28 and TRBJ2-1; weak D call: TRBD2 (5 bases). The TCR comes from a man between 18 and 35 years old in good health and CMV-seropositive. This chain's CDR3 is CASLGEGYNEQFF. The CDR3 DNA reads TGTGCCAGCCTGGGTGAGGGCTACAATGAGCAGTTCTTC.